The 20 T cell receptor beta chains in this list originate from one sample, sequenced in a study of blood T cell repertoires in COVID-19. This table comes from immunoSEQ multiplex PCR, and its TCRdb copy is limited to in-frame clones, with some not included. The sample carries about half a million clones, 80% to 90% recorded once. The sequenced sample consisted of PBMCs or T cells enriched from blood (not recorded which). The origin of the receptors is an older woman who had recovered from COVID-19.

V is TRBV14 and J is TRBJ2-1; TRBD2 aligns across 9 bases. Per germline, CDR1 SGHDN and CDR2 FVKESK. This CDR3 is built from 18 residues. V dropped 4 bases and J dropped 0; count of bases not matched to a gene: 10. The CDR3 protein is CASSLGTSWISSYNEQFF. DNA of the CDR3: TGTGCCAGCAGCCTTGGGACTAGCTGGATAAGCTCCTACAATGAGCAGTTCTTC.

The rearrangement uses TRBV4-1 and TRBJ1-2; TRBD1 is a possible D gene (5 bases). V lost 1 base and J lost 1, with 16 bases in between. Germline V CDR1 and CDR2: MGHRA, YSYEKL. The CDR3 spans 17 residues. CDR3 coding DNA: TGCGCCAGCAGCCAAGTTGGGGGGAATGTAGGTAACTATGGCTACACCTTC. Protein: CASSQVGGNVGNYGYTF.

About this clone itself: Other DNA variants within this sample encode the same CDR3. The DNA for the CDR3 is TGTGCTAGTGGTTTGGGAGGGAGTGGAAACACCATATATTTT. This gives the protein CASGLGGSGNTIYF. The V gene is TRBV12-5, the J gene TRBJ1-3; D is uncertain. Trimming shortened V by 1 base and J by 3 bases, and 7 bases separated the two germline ends. Germline loops: CDR1 LGHNT, CDR2 FRNRAP. The CDR3 has 14 amino acids.

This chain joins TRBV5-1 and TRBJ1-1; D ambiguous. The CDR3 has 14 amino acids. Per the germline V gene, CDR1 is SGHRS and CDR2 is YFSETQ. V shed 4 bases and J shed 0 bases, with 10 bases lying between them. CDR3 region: CASSVDSVNTEAFF. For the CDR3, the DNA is TGCGCCAGCAGCGTCGACTCAGTGAACACTGAAGCTTTCTTT.

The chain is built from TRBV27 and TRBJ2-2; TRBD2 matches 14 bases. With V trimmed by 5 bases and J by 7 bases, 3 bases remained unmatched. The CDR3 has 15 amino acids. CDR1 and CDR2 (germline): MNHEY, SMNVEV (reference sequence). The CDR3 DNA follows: TGTGCCAGCAGTAGGACTAGCGGGGGGCACGGGGAGCTGTTTTTT. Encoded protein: CASSRTSGGHGELFF.

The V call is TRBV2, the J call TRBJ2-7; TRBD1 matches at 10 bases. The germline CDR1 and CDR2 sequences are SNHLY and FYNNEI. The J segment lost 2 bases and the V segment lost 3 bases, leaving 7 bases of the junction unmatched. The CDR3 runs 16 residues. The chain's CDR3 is CASSDPGQGNPYEQYF. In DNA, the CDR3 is TGTGCCAGCAGTGACCCGGGACAGGGGAACCCCTACGAGCAGTACTTC.

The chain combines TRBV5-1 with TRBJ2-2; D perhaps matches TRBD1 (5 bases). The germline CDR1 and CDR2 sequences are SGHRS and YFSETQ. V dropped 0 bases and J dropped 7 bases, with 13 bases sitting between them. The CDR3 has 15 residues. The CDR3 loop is CASSLVTGDFGELFF. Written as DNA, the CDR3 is TGCGCCAGCAGCTTGGTTACAGGTGACTTCGGGGAGCTGTTTTTT.

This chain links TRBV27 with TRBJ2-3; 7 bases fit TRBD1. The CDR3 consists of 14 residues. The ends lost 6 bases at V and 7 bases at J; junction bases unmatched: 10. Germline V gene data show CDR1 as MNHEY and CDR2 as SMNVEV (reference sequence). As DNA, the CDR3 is TGTGCCAGCAGCCAGGGGGAAACCGCCTATACGCAGTATTTT. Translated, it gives CASSQGETAYTQYF.

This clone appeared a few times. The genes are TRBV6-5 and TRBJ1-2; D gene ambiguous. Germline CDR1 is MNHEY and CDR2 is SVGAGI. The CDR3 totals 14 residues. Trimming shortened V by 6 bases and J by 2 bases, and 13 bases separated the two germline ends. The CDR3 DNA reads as TGTGCCAGCAGGGACTCGGGAAGGAACTATGGCTACACCTTC. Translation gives CASRDSGRNYGYTF.

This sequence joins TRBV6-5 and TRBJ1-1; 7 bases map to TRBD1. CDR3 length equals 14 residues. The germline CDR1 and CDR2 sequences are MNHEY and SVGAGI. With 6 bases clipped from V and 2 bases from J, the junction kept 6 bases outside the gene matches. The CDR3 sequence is CASSHDRDNTEAFF. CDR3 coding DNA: TGTGCCAGCAGCCATGACAGGGATAACACTGAAGCTTTCTTT.

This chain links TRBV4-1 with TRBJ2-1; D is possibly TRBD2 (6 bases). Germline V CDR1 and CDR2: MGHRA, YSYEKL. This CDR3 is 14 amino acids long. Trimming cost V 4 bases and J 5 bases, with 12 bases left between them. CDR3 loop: CASSPGVQNNEQFF. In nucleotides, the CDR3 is TGCGCCAGCAGCCCGGGGGTGCAAAACAATGAGCAGTTCTTC.

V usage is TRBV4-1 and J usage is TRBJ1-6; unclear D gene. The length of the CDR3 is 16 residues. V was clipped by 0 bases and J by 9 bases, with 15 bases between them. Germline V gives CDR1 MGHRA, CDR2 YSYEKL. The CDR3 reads CASSQEVLSYGSPLHF. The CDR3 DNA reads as TGCGCCAGCAGCCAAGAGGTTTTGAGTTACGGTTCACCCCTCCACTTT.

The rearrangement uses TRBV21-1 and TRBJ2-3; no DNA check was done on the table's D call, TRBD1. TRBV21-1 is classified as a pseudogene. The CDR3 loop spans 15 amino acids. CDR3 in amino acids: CASLTGDRATDTQYF. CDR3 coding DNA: TGTGCCAGCCTCACGGGAGACAGGGCCACAGATACGCAGTATTTT.

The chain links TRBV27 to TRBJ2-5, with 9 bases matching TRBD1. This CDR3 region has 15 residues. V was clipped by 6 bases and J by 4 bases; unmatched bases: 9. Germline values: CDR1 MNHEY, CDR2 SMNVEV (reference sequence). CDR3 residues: CASSPGQGWGETQYF. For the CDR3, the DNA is TGTGCCAGCAGCCCGGGACAGGGATGGGGAGAGACCCAGTACTTC.

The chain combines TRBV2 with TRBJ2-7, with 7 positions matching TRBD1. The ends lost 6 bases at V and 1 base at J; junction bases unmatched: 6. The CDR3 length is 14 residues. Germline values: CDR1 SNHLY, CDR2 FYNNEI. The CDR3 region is CASRNLGQSYEQYF. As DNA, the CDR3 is TGTGCCAGCAGAAACTTGGGACAGTCCTACGAGCAGTACTTC.

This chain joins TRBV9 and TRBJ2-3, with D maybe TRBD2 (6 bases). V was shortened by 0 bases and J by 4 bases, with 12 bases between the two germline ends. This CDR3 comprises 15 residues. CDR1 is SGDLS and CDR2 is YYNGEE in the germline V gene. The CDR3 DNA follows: TGTGCCAGCAGCGTAGCGACGGGGGATGCAGATACGCAGTATTTT. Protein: CASSVATGDADTQYF.

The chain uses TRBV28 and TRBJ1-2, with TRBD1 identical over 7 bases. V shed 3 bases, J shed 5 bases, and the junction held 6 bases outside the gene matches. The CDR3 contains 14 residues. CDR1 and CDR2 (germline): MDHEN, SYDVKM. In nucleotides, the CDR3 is TGTGCCAGCAGTTTTAGGGGGCGGCAATATGGCTACACCTTC. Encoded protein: CASSFRGRQYGYTF.

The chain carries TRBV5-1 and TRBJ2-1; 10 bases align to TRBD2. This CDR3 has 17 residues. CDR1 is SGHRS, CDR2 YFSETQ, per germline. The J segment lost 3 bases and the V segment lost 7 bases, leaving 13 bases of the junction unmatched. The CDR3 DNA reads TGCGCCAGCTCCCCGTACGGGGCTAGCGGGGGCTACAATGAGCAGTTCTTC. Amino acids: CASSPYGASGGYNEQFF.

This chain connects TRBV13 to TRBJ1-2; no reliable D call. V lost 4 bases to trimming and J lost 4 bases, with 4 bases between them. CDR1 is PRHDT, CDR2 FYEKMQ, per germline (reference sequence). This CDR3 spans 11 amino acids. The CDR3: CASSSSYGYTF. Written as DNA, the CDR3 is TGTGCCAGCAGCTCCAGCTATGGCTACACCTTC.

In nucleotides, the CDR3 is TGTGCCAGCAGCCGGGGGTGTAAGGGGCGAACAAGCTACGAGCAGTACTTC. It specifies CASSRGCKGRTSYEQYF. The chain recombines TRBV21-1 with TRBJ2-7; TRBD2, the D gene given by the table, was not confirmed from the DNA. TRBV21-1 is a recognized pseudogene. The length of the CDR3 is 17 residues.